Sequencing of this TCR beta chain was carried out in a study of T-cell reconstitution after alpha-beta-depleted transplantation in children. Unique molecular identifiers were used to barcode this TCRbeta library. TCRdb re-derived calls from the PCR reads in MiXCR, one entry per CDR3 protein. The table records hundreds of thousands of distinct CDR3 sequences, 16% of them present only once. This clonotype was counted a few times. At one of its ends the junction is not consistent with the germline gene, which may arise from a read error. This CDR3 comprises 12 residues. In germline, CDR1 is SGHVS, CDR2 FNYEAQ.

This sequence joins TRBV7-6 and TRBJ1-3, with D possibly being TRBD1 (5 bases). The source material was PBMCs from the stem cell graft donor, sampled from the stem cell graft. This receptor was identified in a human donor who donated a stem cell graft to a child with acute myeloid leukemia. CDR3 amino acids: CVIQDSGNTIYF. The CDR3 DNA reads as TGCGTAATACAGGACTCTGGAAACACCATATATTTT.